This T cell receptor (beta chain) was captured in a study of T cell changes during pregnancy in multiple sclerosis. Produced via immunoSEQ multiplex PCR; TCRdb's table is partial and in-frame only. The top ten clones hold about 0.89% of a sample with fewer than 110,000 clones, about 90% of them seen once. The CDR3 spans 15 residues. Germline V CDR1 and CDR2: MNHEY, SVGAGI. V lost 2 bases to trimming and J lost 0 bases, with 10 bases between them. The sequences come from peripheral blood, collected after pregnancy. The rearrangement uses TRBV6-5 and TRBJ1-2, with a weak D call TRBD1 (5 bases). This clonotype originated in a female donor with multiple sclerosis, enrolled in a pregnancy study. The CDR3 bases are TGTGCCAGCAGTTACACCCGGACATCTAACTATGGCTACACCTTC. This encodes CASSYTRTSNYGYTF.